The 21 T cell receptor beta chains in this list originate from one sample, sequenced in a study of technical replicates of blood from a handful of donors. Sequencing was performed with immunoSEQ multiplex PCR; in TCRdb, only in-frame clones are kept and a portion is missing. This table holds about 81,000 clones, more than 90% found once. Specimen: T cells isolated from PBMCs. Every receptor here comes from a human donor in good health.

This clone is a singleton in its sample. The V gene is TRBV6-5, the J gene TRBJ2-7; TRBD2 is a possible D gene (5 bases). CDR1 and CDR2 from the germline V gene are MNHEY and SVGAGI. This CDR3 comprises 14 residues. The V and J ends lost 9 bases and 3 bases respectively, with 18 bases between them. The CDR3 nucleotides read TGTGCCAGTGATCGGAGGATATCCATCTACGAGCAGTACTTC. Amino acid sequence: CASDRRISIYEQYF.

V usage is TRBV15 and J usage is TRBJ1-2; 9 bases are shared with TRBD1. The CDR3 contains 14 residues. The trim removed 2 bases at V and 11 bases at J, leaving 9 bases unmatched. CDR1 is LNHNV and CDR2 is YYDKDF in the germline V gene (reference sequence). The DNA for the CDR3 is TGTGCCACCAGCAGATTCCGGGACAGGGAAAGGTACACCTTC. Its translation is CATSRFRDRERYTF.

In its sample, this clone was seen a few times. DNA for the CDR3: TGTGCCAGCAGCGTAGATTGGACTAGCGGGAGAACCGGGGAGCTGTTTTTT. Residues: CASSVDWTSGRTGELFF. This chain connects TRBV9 to TRBJ2-2; 13 bases map to TRBD2. The J segment lost 5 bases and the V segment lost 0 bases, leaving 4 bases of the junction unmatched. Per germline, CDR1 SGDLS and CDR2 YYNGEE. This CDR3 comprises 17 residues.

The chain couples TRBV10-3 to TRBJ1-2; D is uncertain. V lost 3 bases and J lost 8, with 13 bases in between. CDR3 length: 13 residues. Per the germline V gene, CDR1 is ENHRY and CDR2 is SYGVKD. The CDR3 region has the DNA TGTGCCATCAGTGAAGCGAAGGATAGGGGCTACACCTTC. Protein sequence: CAISEAKDRGYTF.

The chain employs TRBV6-1 and TRBJ1-1; D is unclear. Looked up from germline, CDR1 is MNHNS and CDR2 is SASEGT. Trimming shortened V by 0 bases and J by 4 bases, and 12 bases separated the two germline ends. This CDR3 region has 15 residues. In DNA form, the CDR3 reads TGTGCCAGCAGTGAAGCGAGACAAGTGGGCACTGAAGCTTTCTTT. Translated: CASSEARQVGTEAFF.

In nucleotides, the CDR3 is TGTGCCTGGAGGGGACTAGCGGTCGATGAGCAGTTCTTC. Translation: CAWRGLAVDEQFF. This chain links TRBV30 with TRBJ2-1, with TRBD2 matching 11 bases. With V trimmed by 3 bases and J by 8 bases, 3 bases remained unmatched. CDR1 is GTSNPN and CDR2 is SVGIG in the germline V gene (reference sequence). CDR3 length: 13 residues. Combining the CDR3 with reference TRBV30 and TRBJ2-1 gives the whole variable domain SQTIHQWPATLVQPVGSPLSLECTVEGTSNPNLYWYRQAAGRGLQLLFYSVGIGQISSEVPQNLSASRPQDRQFILSSKKLLLSDSGFYLCAWRGLAVDEQFFGPGTRLTVL.

The chain joins TRBV18 to TRBJ2-4; D is unclear. The CDR3 runs 16 residues. Germline values: CDR1 KGHSH, CDR2 LQKENI. Trimming stripped 3 bases from V and 1 base from J, with 13 bases between. As DNA, the CDR3 is TGTGCCAGCTCACCTGAGGAGTGGAGTGCCAAAAACATTCAGTACTTC. It encodes CASSPEEWSAKNIQYF.

This rearrangement joins TRBV6-1 to TRBJ2-7; D call uncertain. The CDR3 loop spans 11 amino acids. Germline V gene lookup returns CDR1 MNHNS and CDR2 SASEGT. The V gene lost 2 bases and the J gene lost 3 bases, with 2 bases spanning the gap. CDR3 residues: CASSEHYEQYF. The DNA for the CDR3 is TGTGCCAGCAGTGAACACTACGAGCAGTACTTC.

The chain combines TRBV11-1 with TRBJ2-3, with 14 bases identical to TRBD2. The ends lost 6 bases at V and 5 bases at J; junction bases unmatched: 7. This CDR3 comprises 16 residues. Germline values: CDR1 SGHAT, CDR2 FQDESV (reference sequence). This CDR3 reads CASSDRTSGRIDTQYF. The CDR3 nucleotides read TGTGCCAGCAGTGATAGGACTAGCGGGAGGATAGATACGCAGTATTTT. Full variable domain (missing parts from reference TRBV11-1 and TRBJ2-3): EAEVAQSPRYKITEKSQAVAFWCDPISGHATLYWYRQILGQGPELLVQFQDESVVDDSQLPKDRFSAERLKGVDSTLKIQPAELGDSAMYLCASSDRTSGRIDTQYFGPGTRLTVL.

This clone was detected once. The chain joins TRBV6-6 to TRBJ2-5, with D uncertain. Germline V gives CDR1 MNHNY, CDR2 SVGAGI (reference sequence). This CDR3 comprises 13 residues. V was clipped by 7 bases and J by 5 bases, with 14 bases between them. The CDR3 sequence: CASIPKGEETQYF. DNA for the CDR3: TGTGCCAGCATTCCTAAAGGAGAGGAGACCCAGTACTTC.

The CDR3 loop is CASSEDLAGYAITYEQYF. The CDR3 nucleotides are TGTGCCAGCAGCGAGGACTTAGCGGGCTACGCGATAACCTACGAGCAGTACTTC. The genes are TRBV11-2 and TRBJ2-7; 7 bases agree with TRBD2. CDR1 and CDR2 from the germline V gene are SGHAT and FQNNGV. V shed 5 bases and J 2 bases; nucleotides not matched to a gene: 18. The CDR3 has 18 residues.

The chain carries TRBV19 and TRBJ2-7; 10 nucleotides match TRBD1. The CDR3 spans 14 residues. Trimming removed 4 bases from V and 4 bases from J; junction bases left unmatched: 4. Germline V gene data show CDR1 as LNHDA and CDR2 as SQIVND (reference sequence). Here the CDR3 DNA reads TGTGCCAGTAGTACGGGACAGGGGCGGTACGAGCAGTACTTC. It yields the protein CASSTGQGRYEQYF.

The CDR3 sequence: CASSQGQEVYEQYF. The CDR3 coding sequence is TGTGCCAGCTCACAGGGACAGGAAGTGTACGAGCAGTACTTC. This chain links TRBV18 with TRBJ2-7; 8 nucleotides agree with TRBD1. There are 14 residues in the CDR3. Trimming took 4 bases from V and 4 from J; bases not matched to a gene: 6. Germline V CDR1 and CDR2: KGHSH, LQKENI.

V and J are TRBV19 and TRBJ2-3; TRBD1 aligns across 8 bases. The trim removed 6 bases at V and 2 bases at J, leaving 7 bases unmatched. The CDR3 runs to 15 residues. Germline CDR1 LNHDA, CDR2 SQIVND (reference sequence). CDR3 residues: CASSKWDRYTDTQYF. The CDR3 nucleotides are TGTGCCAGTAGCAAATGGGACAGGTACACAGATACGCAGTATTTT. The complete variable domain, with remaining parts taken from reference TRBV19 and TRBJ2-3, reads DGGITQSPKYLFRKEGQNVTLSCEQNLNHDAMYWYRQDPGQGLRLIYYSQIVNDFQKGDIAEGYSVSREKKESFPLTVTSAQKNPTAFYLCASSKWDRYTDTQYFGPGTRLTVL.

The chain is built from TRBV14 and TRBJ2-2, with D unresolved. Looked up from germline, CDR1 is SGHDN and CDR2 is FVKESK. CDR3 length: 15 residues. V was shortened by 2 bases and J by 7 bases, with 14 bases between the two germline ends. DNA for the CDR3: TGTGCCAGCAGCCAACTTCTCGGTATCGGCGGGGAGCTGTTTTTT. Translated, it gives CASSQLLGIGGELFF.

This chain joins TRBV7-2 and TRBJ1-4; 7 nucleotides line up with TRBD1. The CDR3 loop spans 16 amino acids. Germline V gene data show CDR1 as SGHTA and CDR2 as FQGNSA. The J segment lost 5 bases and the V segment lost 2 bases, leaving 8 bases of the junction unmatched. The CDR3 loop is CASSLWTGGENEKLFF. As DNA, the CDR3 is TGTGCCAGCAGCTTATGGACAGGAGGGGAAAATGAAAAACTGTTTTTT.

The rearrangement links TRBV27 to TRBJ1-1; D uncertain. The CDR3 runs to 14 residues. Trimming shortened V by 2 bases and J by 5 bases, and 12 bases separated the two germline ends. Germline CDR1 reads MNHEY; CDR2 reads SMNVEV (reference sequence). The CDR3 DNA reads as TGTGCCAGCAGTTTAACAAATGGTCTGACTGAAGCTTTCTTT. Protein product: CASSLTNGLTEAFF.

The rearrangement joins TRBV5-6 to TRBJ2-7; perhaps TRBD2 as D (6 bases). V lost 6 bases, J lost 1 base, and 11 bases lay in between. CDR1 and CDR2 (germline): SGHDT, YYEEEE. This CDR3 has 13 amino acids. In DNA form, the CDR3 reads TGTGCCAGCACTTGGCGGGGATCCTACGAGCAGTACTTC. Translating gives CASTWRGSYEQYF.

V usage is TRBV7-8 and J usage is TRBJ1-2; D gene ambiguous. This CDR3 contains 14 residues. The germline V gene has CDR1 SGHVS and CDR2 FQNEAQ. The V end was cut by 2 bases, the J end by 4 bases, with 11 bases between. Here the CDR3 DNA reads TGTGCCAGCAGCTTAACAGAGCTCTTCTATGGCTACACCTTC. As protein: CASSLTELFYGYTF. Using reference TRBV7-8 and TRBJ1-2 for the parts outside the CDR3, the full variable domain is GAGVSQSPRYKVAKRGQDVALRCDPISGHVSLFWYQQALGQGPEFLTYFQNEAQLDKSGLPSDRFFAERPEGSVSTLKIQRTQQEDSAVYLCASSLTELFYGYTFGSGTRLTVV.

In its sample, this clone was seen once. The V and J genes are TRBV5-4 and TRBJ2-1, with D possibly matching TRBD2 (6 bases). Germline CDR1 SGHNT, CDR2 YYREEE (reference sequence). Trimming stripped 1 base from V and 5 bases from J, with 13 bases between. The CDR3 is made up of 15 amino acids. As DNA, the CDR3 is TGTGCCAGCAGCTTGATAGGCGGGAAGAACAATGAGCAGTTCTTC. It yields the protein CASSLIGGKNNEQFF.

The chain links TRBV19 to TRBJ2-7; no definite D call. V lost 6 bases to trimming and J lost 0 bases, with 9 bases between them. The CDR3 runs 13 residues. Germline CDR1 reads LNHDA; CDR2 reads SQIVND (reference sequence). The CDR3 DNA reads TGTGCCAGTAGGGGCTTTAACTCCTACGAGCAGTACTTC. Amino acids: CASRGFNSYEQYF.